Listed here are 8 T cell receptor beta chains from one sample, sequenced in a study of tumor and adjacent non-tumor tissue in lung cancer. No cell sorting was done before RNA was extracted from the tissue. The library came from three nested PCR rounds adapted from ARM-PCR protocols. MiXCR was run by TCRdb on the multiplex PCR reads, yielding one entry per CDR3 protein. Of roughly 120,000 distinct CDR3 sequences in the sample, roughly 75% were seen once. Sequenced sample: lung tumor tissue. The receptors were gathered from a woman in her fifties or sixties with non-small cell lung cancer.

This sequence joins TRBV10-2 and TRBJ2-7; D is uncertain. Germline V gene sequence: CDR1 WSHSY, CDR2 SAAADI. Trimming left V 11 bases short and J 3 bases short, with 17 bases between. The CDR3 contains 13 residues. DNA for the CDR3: TGCGCCGTACACCTCTCGGTGGACTACGAGCAGTACTTC. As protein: CAVHLSVDYEQYF.

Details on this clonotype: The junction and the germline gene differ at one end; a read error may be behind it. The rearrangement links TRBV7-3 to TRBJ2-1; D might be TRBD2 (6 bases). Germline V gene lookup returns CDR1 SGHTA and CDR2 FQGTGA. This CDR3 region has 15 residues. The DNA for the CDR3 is TGTGCCAGCAGCCCAATTGACGGGAGCTACAATGAGCAGTTTTTC. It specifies CASSPIDGSYNEQFF.

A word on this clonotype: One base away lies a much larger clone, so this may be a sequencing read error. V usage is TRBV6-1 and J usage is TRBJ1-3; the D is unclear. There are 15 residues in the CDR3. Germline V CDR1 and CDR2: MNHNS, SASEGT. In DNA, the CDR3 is TGTGCCAACAGTGTAACGGGGAGTCGTGGAAACACCATATATTTT. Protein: CANSVTGSRGNTIYF.

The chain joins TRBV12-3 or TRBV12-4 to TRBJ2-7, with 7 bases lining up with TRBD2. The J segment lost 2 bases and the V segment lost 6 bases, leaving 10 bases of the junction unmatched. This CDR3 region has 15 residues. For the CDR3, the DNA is TGTGCCAGCAGCCCTGGCCTCGGGGGGACCTACGAGCAGTACTTC. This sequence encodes CASSPGLGGTYEQYF.

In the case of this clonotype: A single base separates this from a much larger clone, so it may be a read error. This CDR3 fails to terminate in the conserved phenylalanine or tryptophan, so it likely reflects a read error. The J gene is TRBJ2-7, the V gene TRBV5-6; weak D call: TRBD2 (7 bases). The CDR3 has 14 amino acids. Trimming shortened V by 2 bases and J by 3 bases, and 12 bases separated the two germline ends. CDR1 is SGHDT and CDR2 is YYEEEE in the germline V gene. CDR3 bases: TGTGCCAGCAGCTTCCTCGGGGGGCACTACGAGCAGTACTTG. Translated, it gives CASSFLGGHYEQYL.

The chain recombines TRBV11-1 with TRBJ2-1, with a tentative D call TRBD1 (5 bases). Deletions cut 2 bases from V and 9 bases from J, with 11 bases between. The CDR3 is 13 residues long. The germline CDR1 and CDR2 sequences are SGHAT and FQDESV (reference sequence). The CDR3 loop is CASSLTTVLEQFF. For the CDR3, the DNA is TGTGCCAGCAGCTTAACGACAGTGCTTGAGCAGTTCTTC.

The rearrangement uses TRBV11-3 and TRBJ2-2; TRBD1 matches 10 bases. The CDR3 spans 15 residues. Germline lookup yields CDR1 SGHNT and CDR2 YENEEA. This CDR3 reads CISNPGTGVTGELFF. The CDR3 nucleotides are TGTATCAGCAACCCCGGGACAGGGGTCACCGGGGAGCTGTTTTTT.

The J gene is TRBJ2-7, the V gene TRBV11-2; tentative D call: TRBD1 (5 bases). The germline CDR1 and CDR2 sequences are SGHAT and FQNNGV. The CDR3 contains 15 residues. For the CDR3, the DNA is TGTACAAGCAGCTTAGGAGCAGGGTCATACTACGAGCAGTACTTC. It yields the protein CTSSLGAGSYYEQYF.